These 10 T cell receptor beta chains came from one sample sequenced in a study of CD8+ T cells in alopecia areata (dated by TCRdb to 2017 to 2018). Library construction relied on the immunoSEQ multiplex PCR assay. For TCR sequencing, RNA was extracted from every sample and reverse transcribed into cDNA to serve as template. What TCRdb holds here is the immuneACCESS table cut down to in-frame rearrangements. Part of the clones is not present; checked against another copy, under half of the missing clones reflect an unresolved V gene, and the others are unexplained. For this sample the table reports 200,000 to 300,000 clones, with no clone seen just once. Of the sample, more than 0.95% is held by the ten largest clones. Pooled mouse cutaneous lymph node cells were stained for CD4, CD8alpha, NKG2D, NKG2ACE and other markers and were then sorted on a BD Influx. Sequencing was done on a sample of CD4+ T cells sorted from a lymph node. These receptors originate from a C3H/HeJ mouse with alopecia areata. Mice of this line possess the MHC haplotype H2-k.

Notes on this clone: Mouse names are used for the genes. CDR3 bases read: TGTGCCAGCAGCCAAGAGAGACATAACTATGCT. Its translation: CASSQERHNYA. The complete CDR3 protein is CASSQERHNYAEQFF. V usage is TRBV5 and J usage is TRBJ2-1; D not resolved. Read sequence stops 4 residues before the CDR3 end, and the germline J gene provides the missing end. Trimming removed 0 bases at V and 0 bases at J, with 6 bases between. The CDR3 sequence is 15 residues long. Per the germline V gene, CDR1 is LGHNA and CDR2 is YNLKQL (reference sequence).

This clone was seen only a few times. Gene names denote mouse genes. The read gets to within 4 residues of the CDR3 end, and the germline J gene fills in the rest. The V gene is TRBV19, the J gene TRBJ2-1; 9 bases map to TRBD2. This CDR3 has 15 amino acids. Germline lookup yields CDR1 FNHDT and CDR2 SITEND (reference sequence). V shed 3 bases, J shed 3 bases, and the junction held 4 bases outside the gene matches. The CDR3 spells CASSTLLGGYAEQFF. The covered CDR3 bases are TGTGCCAGCAGTACCCTACTGGGGGGCTATGCT.

Notes on this clone: The gene names given are mouse names. The read ends 4 residues early relative to the CDR3; the germline J gene fills the gap. The V gene is TRBV1, the J gene TRBJ2-5; 8 nucleotides agree with TRBD2. This CDR3 is built from 15 residues. Per the germline V gene, CDR1 is NSQYPW and CDR2 is LRSPGD (reference sequence). The CDR3 bases that were read are TGCACCTGCAGTGCAGATCGCTGGGGGGAAGAC. Translated: CTCSADRWGED. The whole CDR3 reads CTCSADRWGEDTQYF. Filled out from reference TRBV1 and TRBJ2-5, the complete variable domain reads VTLLEQNPRWRLVPRGQAVNLRCILKNSQYPWMSWYQQDLQKQLQWLFTLRSPGDKEVKSLPGADYLATRVTDTELRLQVANMSQGRTLYCTCSADRWGEDTQYFGPGTRLLVL.

Details on this clone: Mouse gene names and germline throughout. Sequencing ends 4 residues short of the CDR3 end; the germline J gene provides the rest. The J gene is TRBJ2-4, the V gene TRBV13-1, with TRBD2 matching over 9 bases. V lost 5 bases to trimming and J lost 3 bases; unmatched junction nucleotides: 10. This CDR3 is built from 16 residues. The germline V gene has CDR1 NSHNY and CDR2 SYGAGN. This CDR3 is CASSPRDWVGQNTLYF. CDR3 DNA, as far as it was read: TGTGCCAGCAGCCCTAGGGACTGGGTGGGCCAAAAC.

Remarks on this clone: Any gene name here is a mouse gene name. The read comes to an end 4 residues before the CDR3 does, leaving the germline J gene to fill in the end. V and J are TRBV13-1 and TRBJ2-4; TRBD1 matches at 7 bases. Germline V gene lookup returns CDR1 NSHNY and CDR2 SYGAGN. CDR3 length: 13 residues. The CDR3 is CASSERDRNTLYF. The CDR3 DNA, read in part, is TGTGCCAGCAGTGAGAGGGACAGAAAC.

This clone has ten or more counts. Gene names and germline match the mouse. Sequencing ends 4 residues short of the CDR3 end; the germline J gene provides the rest. This sequence joins TRBV17 and TRBJ2-2, with 10 nucleotides matching TRBD2. Unmatched junction bases numbered 3, after V lost 5 bases and J lost 0 bases. Looked up from germline, CDR1 is MNHDT and CDR2 is YYDKIL. This CDR3 region has 16 residues. The CDR3 is CASSGGLGANTGQLYF. The DNA read from the CDR3 is TGTGCTAGCAGTGGCGGACTGGGGGCAAACACCGGG.

This clone came up a few times. The gene symbols are mouse symbols. The read halts 4 residues ahead of the CDR3 end, with the missing end drawn from the germline J gene. V and J are TRBV5 and TRBJ1-2; D may be TRBD1 (6 bases). The V gene lost 0 bases and the J gene lost 0 bases, with 11 bases spanning the gap. This CDR3 is 16 amino acids long. Germline CDR1 LGHNA, CDR2 YNLKQL (reference sequence). CDR3 sequence reads: CASSQDTGQANSDYTF. The covered CDR3 bases are TGTGCCAGCAGCCAAGATACGGGACAAGCAAACTCC.

As to this clone: Gene names and germline match the mouse. The sequenced part of the CDR3 DNA is TGTGCCAGCAGCCCCCTTATTAGTCAAAAC. The encoded protein is CASSPLISQN. The full-length CDR3 reads as CASSPLISQNTLYF. The rearrangement links TRBV5 to TRBJ2-4; D gene uncertain. Coverage ceases 4 residues before the CDR3 finishes, and the germline J gene fills in the end. Germline V gene lookup returns CDR1 LGHNA and CDR2 YNLKQL (reference sequence). The CDR3 length is 14 residues. Between the trimmed V and J ends, which lost 4 bases and 0 bases, there was a span of 8 bases.

In regard to this clone: Gene names denote mouse genes. The read terminates 4 residues before the CDR3 end, so the remaining end is supplied by the germline J gene. This chain uses TRBV19 with TRBJ2-1, with TRBD1 as a possible D gene (6 bases). With 2 bases removed from V and 6 bases from J, the gap between germline ends came to 9 bases. The germline CDR1 and CDR2 sequences are FNHDT and SITEND (reference sequence). The CDR3 spans 13 residues. The CDR3 protein is CASSINRVAEQFF. The sequenced CDR3 bases are TGTGCCAGCAGTATTAACAGGGTTGCT.

This clone was observed a handful of times. Germline and genes: mouse. The read terminates 4 residues ahead of where the CDR3 ends, so the germline J gene completes it. The V call is TRBV13-1, the J call TRBJ2-5, with D possibly being TRBD1 (5 bases). The CDR3 totals 15 residues. The germline V gene encodes CDR1 NSHNY and CDR2 SYGAGN. The sequenced CDR3 bases are TGTGCCAGCAGTGATGCACCAGGGAATGGAGAC. Encoded protein: CASSDAPGNGD. The full CDR3 reads CASSDAPGNGDTQYF.